This T cell receptor beta chain was sequenced for a study of blood T cells in healthy people across ages. Study outcomes and limitations: There was a strong correlation between TCR beta diversity and naive T cell percentage. Older individuals had lower TCR beta diversity per million T cells (the decline was roughly linear). CMV status of donors was unknown, possibly confounding expanded clonotype changes.

Caucasian individuals from Russia who were healthy and aged 6 to 90 acted as donors. The CDR3 is 14 residues long. The germline CDR1 and CDR2 sequences are DFQATT and SNEGSKA (reference sequence). Concerning this clonotype itself: What it binds is not known. A much larger clone is a single base away; this may be a read error.

Primed by a sample-barcoded 5' primer and a J-beta primer mix, a second PCR proceeded for about 6 to 12 cycles. TCRdb independently ran MiXCR on the 5' RACE reads; one entry per CDR3 protein. Of approximately 940,000 distinct CDR3 sequences in the sample, about 48% were seen once. V gene TRBV20-1 combines with J gene TRBJ2-1; D ambiguous. The TCR was taken from a man aged 25 to 45 in good health. The sequencing input was blood. CDR3 bases: TGCAGTGCTACCGATGGGCAAACCTACAGTGAGCAGTTCTTC. Its translation: CSATDGQTYSEQFF.